Listed below are T cell receptor beta chains from one sample, sequenced in a study of regulatory T cells in long-lasting Graves disease. TCRdb reprocessed the multiplex PCR reads with MiXCR, giving one entry per CDR3 protein. The sample has 200,000 to 250,000 distinct CDR3 sequences, 20% to 25% seen once. The sample in question was peripheral blood mononuclear cells (PBMCs), obtained at new diagnosis, from a patient treated with antithyroid drugs. Receptor source: a female donor with Graves disease. Both conserved end residues are part of each CDR3. A D gene is named only where the DNA matches it firmly. Expanded clones get a size class; other rows say once, few or many, or leave the size out.

d_gene	abundance	v_gene	j_gene	CDR3nt	CDR3aa
TRBD2	many	TRBV3-1	TRBJ2-1	TGTGCCAGCGGTCCAGCGGGGGGGCGGTACAATGAGCAGTTCTTC	CASGPAGGRYNEQFF
NA	many	TRBV18	TRBJ1-1	TGTGCCAGCTCACGGGGAGGGAGCGGGAACACTGAAGCTTTCTTT	CASSRGGSGNTEAFF
NA	few	TRBV6-1	TRBJ1-2	TGTGCCAGCAGCCCTCGGGGGCTCGGCTACACCTTC	CASSPRGLGYTF
NA	few	TRBV4-3	TRBJ1-4	TGCGCCAGCAGCCAAGATCTGGGTTCGGGACCTAATGAAAAACTGTTTTTT	CASSQDLGSGPNEKLFF
NA	many	TRBV5-5	TRBJ2-7	TGTGCCAGCAGCGTCACAGGAAGTCACTACGGGCAGTACTTC	CASSVTGSHYGQYF
NA	many	TRBV29-1	TRBJ2-1	TGCAGCTCAGGCGGGGACTGGGCCTACAATGAGCAGTTCTTC	CSSGGDWAYNEQFF
TRBD1	many	TRBV2	TRBJ2-1	TGTGCCAGCAGCTCGGACAGGAGCTCCTACAATGAGCAGTTCTTC	CASSSDRSSYNEQFF
NA	many	TRBV7-8	TRBJ1-1	TGTGCCAGCAGCTTAAAACCAACCTACACTGAAGCTTTCTTT	CASSLKPTYTEAFF
TRBD2	NA	TRBV4-3	TRBJ2-7	TGCGCCAGCAGCCAAGGTGCCCGGGGGGAGACCTACGAGCAGTACTTC	CASSQGARGETYEQYF
NA	many	TRBV7-3	TRBJ2-2	TGTGCCAGCAGCTTAAAAGGGGTACTAAACACCGGGGAGCTGTTTTTT	CASSLKGVLNTGELFF
NA	NA	TRBV28	TRBJ2-7	TGTGCCAGCAGTTTCGGGCAGGGACCATCGCTTCTCTCCTACGAGCAGTACTTC	CASSFGQGPSLLSYEQYF
TRBD1	NA	TRBV4-1	TRBJ2-7	TGCGCCAGCAGCCAAGAAGGGGGCCTCCCGGGACAGGGATACGAGCAGTACTTC	CASSQEGGLPGQGYEQYF
TRBD2	many	TRBV5-6	TRBJ2-5	TGTGCCAGCAGCCGCCGACTAGCGGCTGAGACCCAGTACTTC	CASSRRLAAETQYF
NA	many	TRBV28	TRBJ2-7	TGTGCCAGCAGTCCCGTCCCCCCAGGGACCTACGAGCAGTACTTC	CASSPVPPGTYEQYF
NA	NA	TRBV7-8	TRBJ2-1	TGTGCCAGCAGCTTAGGGGGGCCCGGTAATGAGCAGTTCTTC	CASSLGGPGNEQFF
NA	many	TRBV7-2	TRBJ1-2	TGTGCCAGCAGCTTAGGGGTAGCTAACTATGGCTACACCTTC	CASSLGVANYGYTF
TRBD2	many	TRBV7-2	TRBJ2-1	TGTGCCAGCAGCTTAGTACTAGCGGGAGACTACAATGAGCAGTTCTTC	CASSLVLAGDYNEQFF
NA	NA	TRBV10-2	TRBJ1-5	TGCGCCAGCAGTGACGGGTACATCCGTCAGCCCCAGCATTTT	CASSDGYIRQPQHF
NA	many	TRBV30	TRBJ2-3	TGTGCCTGGAGTGGTGGCACAGATACGCAGTATTTT	CAWSGGTDTQYF
TRBD1	many	TRBV7-2	TRBJ1-4	TGTGCCAGCAGCTTAGTAAGATGGACAGGGGGCGGTCGAGAAAAACTGTTTTTT	CASSLVRWTGGGREKLFF
TRBD1	NA	TRBV2	TRBJ2-7	TGTGCCAGCATCCGGGACAGGGGCGAGCAGTACTTC	CASIRDRGEQYF
NA	NA	TRBV5-1	TRBJ2-2	TGCGCCAGCAGCTTGGCCGCAAGCGCGAACACCGGGGAGCTGTTTTTT	CASSLAASANTGELFF
TRBD1	NA	TRBV19	TRBJ1-3	TGTGCCAGTAGTAAAGGGGACAGTTCTGGAAACACCATATATTTT	CASSKGDSSGNTIYF
TRBD2	once	TRBV28	TRBJ2-3	TGTGCCAGCAGCCTGCTAGCGGAAATCACAGATACGCAGTATTTT	CASSLLAEITDTQYF
NA	few	TRBV4-2	TRBJ2-1	TGTGCCAGCAGCCAAGATCCGAATGAGCAGTTCTTC	CASSQDPNEQFF
NA	many	TRBV5-5	TRBJ1-2	TGTGCCAGCAGCTTGGACAGGGCCCCTAACTATGGCTACACCTTC	CASSLDRAPNYGYTF
NA	few	TRBV19	TRBJ1-1	TGTGCCAGTAGTACCAAAAGAAACACTGAAGCTTTCTTT	CASSTKRNTEAFF
TRBD2	NA	TRBV28	TRBJ2-3	TGTGCCAGCAGTCACCCGGGACTAGCGGGGGAAGATACGCAGTATTTT	CASSHPGLAGEDTQYF
NA	many	TRBV20-1	TRBJ1-1	TGCAGTGCTAGAGGCCCCGTTGGCCGACAGAACACTGAAGCTTTCTTT	CSARGPVGRQNTEAFF
NA	many	TRBV11-2	TRBJ1-3	TGTGCCAGCAGAAAACCGGGGTCTGGAAACACCATATATTTT	CASRKPGSGNTIYF
TRBD1	few	TRBV29-1	TRBJ2-7	TGCAGCGCCGCGACAGGGGGCGGCGAGCAGTACTTC	CSAATGGGEQYF
NA	many	TRBV20-1	TRBJ2-7	TGCAGTGCCGCTGTACTCAGCTACGAGCAGTACTTC	CSAAVLSYEQYF
NA	many	TRBV7-6	TRBJ2-2	TGTGCCAGCAGCTTAGACAGGGTATCGGACACCGGGGAGCTGTTTTTT	CASSLDRVSDTGELFF
NA	many	TRBV28	TRBJ2-7	TGTGCCAGCAGTTCAATCAGGTACGAGCAGTACTTC	CASSSIRYEQYF
NA	many	TRBV5-1	TRBJ2-3	TGCGCCAGCAGAGGTGGGCATTCGGCAGATACGCAGTATTTT	CASRGGHSADTQYF
TRBD2	NA	TRBV20-1	TRBJ2-3	TGCAGTGCCCGAAATGAGCGGGGAAGGCTGTCAGATACGCAGTATTTT	CSARNERGRLSDTQYF
NA	NA	TRBV29-1	TRBJ2-1	TGCAGCGTTAGGGACGCCAGACCGAGCTCCTACAATGAGCAGTCCTTC	CSVRDARPSSYNEQSF
NA	many	TRBV6-1	TRBJ1-6	TGTGCCAGCGCCGGCCAGGGAAGGTCACCCCTCCACTTT	CASAGQGRSPLHF
NA	many	TRBV3-1	TRBJ1-2	TGTGCCAGCAGCCAAGGTCTTTTCCAGCCTTATGGCTACACCTTC	CASSQGLFQPYGYTF
NA	NA	TRBV4-3	TRBJ2-3	TGCGCCAGCAGCCGGGGGCAGCAAGTCACAGATACGCAGTATTTT	CASSRGQQVTDTQYF
NA	many	TRBV29-1	TRBJ1-2	TGCAGCGTATCCCAAGGCCGGTCGGATGGCTACACCTTC	CSVSQGRSDGYTF
NA	NA	TRBV4-3	TRBJ1-1	TGCGCCAGCAGCCAAGAGGAGGGCTGGACTGAAGCTTTCTTT	CASSQEEGWTEAFF
NA	many	TRBV24-1	TRBJ2-7	TGTGCCACCAGTGATCACGACGGCTCCTACGAGCAGTACTTC	CATSDHDGSYEQYF
TRBD2	many	TRBV2	TRBJ2-5	TGTGCCAGCCTTAGCGGGAGCGTCGGAGAGACCCAGTACTTC	CASLSGSVGETQYF
TRBD2	many	TRBV5-8	TRBJ2-1	TGTGCCAGCAGCAGGTCTAGCGGGGGAGATGAGCAGTTCTTC	CASSRSSGGDEQFF
NA	NA	TRBV19	TRBJ2-7	TGTGCCAGTAGTATGGAGGGCTACGAGCAGTACTTC	CASSMEGYEQYF
NA	many	TRBV7-2	TRBJ2-4	TGTGCCAGCAGCCCGCGGACAGCGAATCTAGCCAAAAACATTCAGTACTTC	CASSPRTANLAKNIQYF
TRBD2	many	TRBV7-2	TRBJ2-5	TGCGCCAGCAGCTCGCGGGGGACGGAGGAGACCCAGTACTTC	CASSSRGTEETQYF
NA	NA	TRBV30	TRBJ2-7	TGTGCCTGGAGTGTCCACGGGACCTACGAGCAGTACTTC	CAWSVHGTYEQYF
NA	many	TRBV7-3	TRBJ2-4	TGTGCCAGCAGCTTACGAGGAGAGAACATTCAGTACTTC	CASSLRGENIQYF
TRBD1	NA	TRBV9	TRBJ2-2	TGTGCCAGCAGCGCAGACAGGGTAGGCACCGGGGAGCTGTTTTTT	CASSADRVGTGELFF
NA	many	TRBV28	TRBJ2-7	TGTGCCAGCAGTTTAAATTTTCGAGGCCCCGTCTACGAGCAGTACTTC	CASSLNFRGPVYEQYF
NA	few	TRBV14	TRBJ1-1	TGTGCCAGCAGCCACCATTTGAACACTGAAGCTTTCTTT	CASSHHLNTEAFF
TRBD1	NA	TRBV20-1	TRBJ1-4	TGCAGTGCTAGAGGGGGCCGGGGACAGGGGACCATCCAGGCTAATGAAAAACTGTTTTTT	CSARGGRGQGTIQANEKLFF
NA	many	TRBV11-2	TRBJ1-2	TGTGCCAGCAGCTTAGATGCGGGGGCGCGATATGGCTACACCTTC	CASSLDAGARYGYTF